This T cell receptor (beta chain) came from a study of cytomegalovirus exposure and HLA in healthy donors. Study conclusions and caveats: Sequencing depth roughly uniform across donors was assumed in presence/absence analyses.

PCR involved 60 Vbeta and 13 Jbeta primers. The data were produced by immunoSEQ multiplex PCR, yet TCRdb's version contains in-frame clones alone and is incomplete. There are around 100,000 clones in the sample; approximately 73% occur only once, and roughly 4% lies in the top ten. Trimming took 3 bases from V and 1 from J, leaving 6 bases between them. CDR1 and CDR2 from the germline V gene are SGHTA and FQGTGA. The CDR3 covers 14 residues. A word on this clone: Its antigen is not identified.

The sample comprised PBMCs. The TCR sequence derives from a man aged 40-49 years in good health and CMV-seronegative. The chain has TRBV7-3 and TRBJ2-2; D unresolved. DNA for the CDR3: TGTGCCAGCAGCTTTGGCAGGAACACCGGGGAGCTGTTTTTT. It is translated as CASSFGRNTGELFF.